One and the same sample provided the 12 T cell receptor beta chains below, sequenced in a study of CD8 T cells in ankylosing spondylitis. In TCRdb, the 5' RACE reads were re-called with MiXCR into one record per CDR3 protein. This sample has some 87,000 distinct CDR3 sequences, with around 10% found just once. Sample: blood, either unsorted or a sorted T cell fraction (not recorded which). All receptors derive from a male donor with ankylosing spondylitis or in good health (not recorded which).

With respect to this clonotype: Being one base from a much bigger clone, this may be a read error. The chain is built from TRBV10-3 and TRBJ1-1, with 7 bases identical to TRBD1. Germline CDR1 and CDR2: ENHRY and SYGVKD. The CDR3 consists of 14 residues. This CDR3 reads CATSPLTGDTEAFF. DNA for the CDR3: TGTGCCACCAGTCCCCTTACAGGGGACACTGAAGCTTTCTTT.

Many counts were recorded for this clonotype. The rearrangement joins TRBV5-1 to TRBJ2-2, with 9 bases identical to TRBD1. The ends lost 5 bases at V and 4 bases at J; junction bases unmatched: 6. Looked up from germline, CDR1 is SGHRS and CDR2 is YFSETQ. This CDR3 has 15 amino acids. This CDR3 is CASRRTGDGTGELFF. The CDR3 DNA follows: TGCGCCAGCAGGCGGACAGGGGATGGCACCGGGGAGCTGTTTTTT. The full variable domain, in which reference TRBV5-1 and TRBJ2-2 provide the parts outside the CDR3, is KAGVTQTPRYLIKTRGQQVTLSCSPISGHRSVSWYQQTPGQGLQFLFEYFSETQRNKGNFPGRFSGRQFSNSRSEMNVSTLELGDSALYLCASRRTGDGTGELFFGEGSRLTVL.

This clonotype turned up a few times. The V call is TRBV7-6, the J call TRBJ2-1, with D possibly being TRBD2 (5 bases). CDR1 is SGHVS and CDR2 is FNYEAQ in the germline V gene. This CDR3 spans 14 amino acids. Deletions cut 4 bases from V and 5 bases from J, with 12 bases between. CDR3 amino acids: CASSYEVGDNEQFF. The CDR3 DNA is TGTGCCAGCAGCTACGAGGTGGGAGACAATGAGCAGTTCTTC.

This chain links TRBV7-2 with TRBJ1-4; the D gene is possibly TRBD1 (6 bases). Germline CDR1 and CDR2: SGHTA and FQGNSA. V was trimmed by 3 bases and J by 7 bases, leaving 12 bases between them. CDR3 length: 14 residues. This chain's CDR3 is CASSFTGSGEKLFF. DNA of the CDR3: TGTGCCAGCAGCTTCACAGGGTCTGGTGAAAAACTGTTTTTT.

This clonotype was counted many times. This chain links TRBV9 with TRBJ2-3, with D possibly called TRBD1 or TRBD2 (7 bases each). V dropped 4 bases and J dropped 5 bases, with 17 bases sitting between them. CDR1 is SGDLS and CDR2 is YYNGEE in the germline V gene. The CDR3 covers 15 residues. The CDR3 nucleotides read TGTGCCAGCAGCCAGGGGGGGGTGGCTCAAGATACGCAGTATTTT. Translation: CASSQGGVAQDTQYF. The entire variable domain, with the rest obtained from reference TRBV9 and TRBJ2-3, is as follows: DSGVTQTPKHLITATGQRVTLRCSPRSGDLSVYWYQQSLDQGLQFLIQYYNGEERAKGNILERFSAQQFPDLHSELNLSSLELGDSALYFCASSQGGVAQDTQYFGPGTRLTVL.

This clonotype has at least ten counts. This chain links TRBV20-1 with TRBJ2-7, with D perhaps matching TRBD1 (5 bases). From germline, CDR1 is DFQATT and CDR2 SNEGSKA (reference sequence). Trimming took off 7 bases at V and 3 bases at J, with 10 bases between the two ends. This CDR3 region has 11 residues. The CDR3 region is CSGIRDYEQYF. The DNA for the CDR3 is TGCAGTGGGATCAGGGACTACGAGCAGTACTTC.

This chain links TRBV7-9 with TRBJ1-1; no clear D gene. CDR1 is SEHNR, CDR2 FQNEAQ, per germline (reference sequence). The CDR3 spans 14 residues. The V and J ends lost 6 bases and 4 bases respectively, with 15 bases between them. CDR3 sequence reads: CASSYWDASTEAFF. The CDR3 DNA sequence: TGTGCCAGCAGTTACTGGGATGCTAGCACTGAAGCTTTCTTT.

The sample holds many counts of this clonotype. The chain has TRBV19 and TRBJ1-5; D perhaps matches TRBD1 (5 bases). CDR3 length: 13 residues. Germline CDR1 is LNHDA and CDR2 is SQIVND (reference sequence). Trimming cost V 8 bases and J 2 bases, with 10 bases left between them. Here the CDR3 DNA reads TGTGCCAGTGGGGGGGGTGGCAATCAGCCCCAGCATTTT. Its protein is CASGGGGNQPQHF.

Many counts were recorded for this clonotype. The missing conserved phenylalanine or tryptophan at the end of this CDR3 makes a read error likely. This chain joins TRBV29-1 and TRBJ1-2; maybe TRBD1 (6 bases). The V gene's germline CDR1 is SQVTM and CDR2 ANQGSEA. The CDR3 has 11 residues. The V end lost 2 bases, the J end lost 7 bases, and 8 bases lay between the germline ends. DNA of the CDR3: TGCAGCGTTGAAACAGGGAGTGGCTACACCCTC. This gives the protein CSVETGSGYTL.

This clonotype came up many times. The rearrangement uses TRBV20-1 and TRBJ2-1; TRBD1 or TRBD2 may be the D gene (6 bases each). Germline V gene data show CDR1 as DFQATT and CDR2 as SNEGSKA (reference sequence). This CDR3 is 11 amino acids long. In DNA form, the CDR3 reads TGCAGCCAGTTTAAGGGGGGTGAGCAGTTCTTC. Translated, it gives CSQFKGGEQFF.

This clonotype was seen a handful of times. This clone may be a read error of a much larger clone one base away. V is TRBV5-5 and J is TRBJ1-1; D unclear. The V end was cut by 3 bases, the J end by 1 base, with 10 bases between. CDR3 size: 14 residues. Looked up from germline, CDR1 is SGHKS and CDR2 is YYEKEE (reference sequence). The CDR3 DNA follows: TGTGCCAGCAGCTACGACATATCGAACACTGAAGCTTTCTTT. It translates to CASSYDISNTEAFF.

By proportion, this clonotype is medium-sized. This chain links TRBV6-5 with TRBJ2-7; D remains ambiguous. The CDR3 covers 13 residues. From germline, CDR1 is MNHEY and CDR2 SVGAGI. V was shortened by 3 bases and J by 4 bases, with 10 bases between the two germline ends. The CDR3 sequence: CASSYAAQYEQYF. The DNA for the CDR3 is TGTGCCAGCAGTTATGCGGCACAGTACGAGCAGTACTTC.